This paragraph covers one TCR beta chain sequence. Its matching antigen is unknown. This sample is drawn from a study of T cell responses to AZD1222 COVID-19 vaccine. General observations from the study: White British ancestry dominated among donors, who included more females, and clonal diversity was possibly underestimated. CD4 TCRs associated with vaccination spanned spike, dominating at 160-218 and 743-854.

Clones were sequenced by immunoSEQ multiplex PCR, and TCRdb holds only the in-frame ones, with some missing. The sample yields about 110,000 clones, 92% seen once. The clonotype was recovered from an adult in good health. This sample comprised peripheral blood, obtained on day 0 of AZD1222 vaccination.

The DNA of the CDR3 is TGTGCCAGCAGTGCCCGCGGGGGACAGGGGGCGGGCGAGCAGTACTTC. Its protein product is CASSARGGQGAGEQYF. The chain recombines TRBV6-6 with TRBJ2-7, with TRBD1 identical over 12 bases. Germline CDR1 is MNHNY and CDR2 is SVGAGI (reference sequence). Unmatched junction bases numbered 11, after V lost 5 bases and J lost 6 bases. This CDR3 has 16 residues.